This T cell receptor (beta chain) was recorded in a study of human T cells and chemical hapten exposure (dated by TCRdb to 2020 to 2022). In the study overall: For sensitization, 2% DPC in acetone was applied to a roughly 2 cm by roughly 2 cm area of upper inner arm skin. Patients additionally received weekly therapeutic DPC doses to the scalp throughout the roughly 25-week study period. Patch testing was performed on the upper back with Finn chambers containing 0.01% DPC, and the patch tests were scored after 6 days according to International Contact Dermatitis Research Group standards. Alopecia areata with under or over 50% scalp involvement, alopecia totalis and alopecia universalis were represented in the patient cohort, which was mostly female. Libraries were pooled for sequencing, and per-sample TCR yields varied mainly because of small differences in library volumes within the pool. Peripheral blood TCR repertoire changes were tracked in vivo in alopecia patients during primary and secondary sensitization to the hapten diphenylcyclopropenone (DPC). Patient blood was sampled pre-sensitization (week 0) and at 2, 6 and about 24 weeks after DPC sensitization. Around 29 alopecia patients provided blood for TCR sequencing at one to four time points (pre-sensitization, 2, 6 and 24 weeks). The research as a whole found: Alopecia, a presumed autoimmune disease, was present in all patients, so the immune response of the patients might differ from that of healthy individuals. Repeated subsampling changed both the strength of the expansion versus patch-test correlation and the threshold at which the correlation became significant. DPC sensitization did not change how many TCRs were above 1 in 1000 frequency, and no evidence was found of alterations in global repertoire structure. The number of PT1 expanded TCRs positively correlated with patch test score, significant at thresholds 8, 16 and 32 but not 4. Expanded TCRs formed significantly more large CDR3 similarity clusters than pre-sensitization or healthy control sets, consistent with antigen-driven responses.

Via the germline V gene (reference sequence), CDR1 is SGHNT and CDR2 YYREEE. V is cut back by 0 bases and J by 9 bases, with 5 bases in the junction unmatched. Including cysteine and phenylalanine, the CDR3 has 13 amino acids. CDR3 DNA is the only sequence kept; it has 39 bases, read in frame from the first base. The sample's time point label is to be understood as: patch test 2, 6 weeks after DPC sensitization. Sample treatment or condition, as interpreted from the label and publication: therapeutic diphenylcyclopropenone sensitization with weekly scalp DPC. At every patch-test visit, the blood draw took place before the patch test was put on. Patients were considered eligible if aged 18 to 70, diagnosed with alopecia and deemed suitable for DPC therapy, and patients were excluded if pregnant. Total RNA was extracted from unfractionated whole blood collected in Tempus Blood RNA tubes. Receptor amplification or capture employed RACE. Instrument used: NextSeq 500. Library preparation attached unique molecular identifiers to individual cDNA molecules for quantitative, reproducible TCR counting. Each blood RNA sample was used to sequence both TCR alpha and TCR beta chains. Concerning the study's data processing: A median of about 87,000 TCRs per sample was observed, with a range of roughly 20,000 to 750,000. V, J and CDR3 annotation of the TCR reads was carried out using the Decombinator software suite. Every sample was subsampled to the same number of TCRs (28,000) for the PS versus PT1 abundance plots. Expanded TCRs were defined as absent before sensitization and observed at least eight times at the 2-week time point. TCRdb reran the public reads through fastp at Q25 and MiXCR, keeping productive beta chains. Identical CDR3 proteins give one entry, which carries the most common genes and DNA. TCRdb, not the authors, supplied the V and J calls. The sample table contains roughly 92,000 distinct CDR3 sequences; only one count was recorded for roughly 10% of them. The top ten clonotypes cover roughly 3.1% of the sample.

This clonotype was counted ten times or more. Its antigen is currently not known. No much larger clone exists at a distance of one base, and base qualities are not known. The sample was whole blood, taken in connection with sensitization to the hapten diphenylcyclopropenone (DPC). The chain is assembled from TRBV5-4 and TRBJ1-1, and 7 junctional nucleotides match TRBD1. The TCR was taken from a woman in her 40s with alopecia areata. Some clones in this sample may be carry-over from other donors' samples. The DNA sequence is as follows: TGTGCCAGCAGCTTGGGCCAGGGGGGCCAAGCTTTCTTT. This encodes CASSLGQGGQAFF.